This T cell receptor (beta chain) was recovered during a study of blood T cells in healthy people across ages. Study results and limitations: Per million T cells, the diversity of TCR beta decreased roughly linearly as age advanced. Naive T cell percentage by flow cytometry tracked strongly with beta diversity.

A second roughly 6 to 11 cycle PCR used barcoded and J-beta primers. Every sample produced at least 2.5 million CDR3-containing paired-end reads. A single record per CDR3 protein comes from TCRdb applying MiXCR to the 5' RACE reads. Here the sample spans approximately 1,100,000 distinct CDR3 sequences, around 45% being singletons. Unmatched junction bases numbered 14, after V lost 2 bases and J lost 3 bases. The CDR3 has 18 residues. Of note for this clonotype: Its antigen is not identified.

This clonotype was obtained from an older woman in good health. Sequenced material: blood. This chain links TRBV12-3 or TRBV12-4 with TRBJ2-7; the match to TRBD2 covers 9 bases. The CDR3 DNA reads TGTGCCAGCAGTTTACAGGCTAGCGGGATCGGTGGCCACTACGAGCAGTACTTC. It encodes CASSLQASGIGGHYEQYF.